Listed below are T cell receptor beta chains from one sample, sequenced in a study of memory CD4+ T cells and cytomegalovirus serostatus. The assay was immunoSEQ multiplex PCR, and TCRdb's table has in-frame clones only and misses some. The sample includes approximately 53,000 clones, over 65% of them seen just once. Sequences were obtained from memory CD4+ T cells from blood. Source of these receptors: an adult in good health and CMV-seronegative. Both conserved end residues are part of each CDR3. Fields, in order: clone size, D gene, J gene, CDR3 length, V gene, CDR3 DNA, CDR3 protein. The D gene is left open where the match is weak. For some rows the clone size is stated as once, few or many, or as a class when expanded; others skip it.

-	-	TRBJ1-3	19	TRBV9	TGTGCCAGCTCCGGTGGTTTGCAGGGGACCACGCTCTCTGGAAACACCATATATTTT	CASSGGLQGTTLSGNTIYF
-	-	TRBJ1-4	14	TRBV6-6	TGTGCCAGCAGGGAGGGGGGGGCTGGTGAAAAACTGTTTTTT	CASREGGAGEKLFF
-	-	TRBJ2-3	14	TRBV6-5	TGTGCCAGCAGTTACTCGGGGCCCCCAGATACGCAGTATTTT	CASSYSGPPDTQYF
-	TRBD2	TRBJ2-2	16	TRBV10-2	TGCGCCAGCAGTGATGGCGGGGGGGCAGGAACCGGGGAGCTGTTTTTT	CASSDGGGAGTGELFF
-	-	TRBJ2-3	16	TRBV28	TGTGCCAGCACGGAACGGACAGCCAAACTTACAGATACGCAGTATTTT	CASTERTAKLTDTQYF
-	-	TRBJ1-2	15	TRBV4-2	TGTGCCAGCAGCCAAGAACCAGGCGAGACCTATGGCTACACCTTC	CASSQEPGETYGYTF
-	TRBD1	TRBJ1-2	16	TRBV27	TGTGCCAGCAGTAAAACCTCAGGACAGGCTAACTATGGCTACACCTTC	CASSKTSGQANYGYTF
-	-	TRBJ2-5	17	TRBV10-3	TGTGCCATCAGACCTACGTCCGTAATGGGTAGCCAAGAGACCCAGTACTTC	CAIRPTSVMGSQETQYF
-	-	TRBJ1-2	13	TRBV27	TGTGCCAGCAAGCAGACAGGAAGCTATGGCTACACCTTC	CASKQTGSYGYTF
-	TRBD1	TRBJ2-7	16	TRBV10-3	TGTGCCATCAGTGAGTCGGCCGGGACAGGGGGTTACGAGCAGTACTTC	CAISESAGTGGYEQYF
few	-	TRBJ1-5	13	TRBV7-2	TGTGCCAGCAGCTTAAATACTAATCAGCCCCAGCATTTT	CASSLNTNQPQHF
-	TRBD2	TRBJ2-3	15	TRBV7-9	TGTGCCAGCAGCTTACTAGCGGGGGGCCTAGATACGCAGTATTTT	CASSLLAGGLDTQYF
-	-	TRBJ2-2	14	TRBV29-1	TGCAGCGTTACGGACAGCCTCAACACCGGGGAGCTGTTTTTT	CSVTDSLNTGELFF
-	-	TRBJ1-2	14	TRBV11-1	TGTGCCAGCAGCTTAACAGACTCCGGCTATGGCTACACCTTC	CASSLTDSGYGYTF
-	TRBD1	TRBJ1-1	12	TRBV5-1	TGCGCCAGCAGCTTGGGACAGGGGCAAGCTTTCTTT	CASSLGQGQAFF
-	-	TRBJ1-3	14	TRBV11-2	TGTGCCAGCAGCCGGTCCACCGCTGGAAACACCATATATTTT	CASSRSTAGNTIYF
-	-	TRBJ1-1	13	TRBV6-5	TGTGCCAGCAGTTCTGTGACCGACACTGAAGCTTTCTTT	CASSSVTDTEAFF
-	-	TRBJ2-2	16	TRBV13	TGTGCCAGCAGCCCTAGGGACGGATCGAACACCGGGGAGCTGTTTTTT	CASSPRDGSNTGELFF
-	-	TRBJ1-3	14	TRBV2	TGTGCCAGCAAGAGAACCCTCCTAGGAAACACCATATATTTT	CASKRTLLGNTIYF
few	-	TRBJ2-1	15	TRBV6-1	TGTGCCAGCAGTGACAACGACAGGTTTAGGGGTGAGCAGTTCTTC	CASSDNDRFRGEQFF
-	TRBD1	TRBJ2-2	16	TRBV11-2	TGTGCCAGCAGCACCTACAGGGGGCGCAGCACCGGGGAGCTGTTTTTT	CASSTYRGRSTGELFF
-	-	TRBJ2-1	21	TRBV21-1	TGTGCCAGCAGCAAAGGTGGATCCAACTACGCATTAGCGGGGGGGCTCAATGAGCAGTTCTTC	CASSKGGSNYALAGGLNEQFF
few	-	TRBJ1-5	15	TRBV18	TGTGCCAGCTCACGTGCCAGGGATAGCAATCAGCCCCAGCATTTT	CASSRARDSNQPQHF
-	-	TRBJ2-7	15	TRBV4-3	TGCGCCAGCAGCCAAGAAAGAGGGGGGCTCCACGAGCAGTACTTC	CASSQERGGLHEQYF
-	-	TRBJ2-2	13	TRBV9	TGTGCCAGCAGCGTAGCTCCCACCGGGGAGCTGTTTTTT	CASSVAPTGELFF
-	-	TRBJ2-3	14	TRBV5-6	TGTGCCAGCAGCTATTCCTCAGGGGCAGATACGCAGTATTTT	CASSYSSGADTQYF
-	TRBD1	TRBJ2-1	15	TRBV5-4	TGTGCCAGCAGCCCTCCCCGGGGACAGAACAATGAGCAGTTCTTC	CASSPPRGQNNEQFF
-	-	TRBJ1-1	11	TRBV20-1	TGCAGTGCTAGGGTTGACGGTGAAGCTTTCTTT	CSARVDGEAFF
-	-	TRBJ2-5	13	TRBV27	TGTGCCAGCAGTCCCCAGGGGAGGGAGACCCAGTACTTC	CASSPQGRETQYF
-	TRBD2	TRBJ2-7	17	TRBV6-1	TGTGCCAGCAGTGGCATTGCCCAGCGGGGATTCGCCTACGAGCAGTACTTC	CASSGIAQRGFAYEQYF
-	-	TRBJ1-4	15	TRBV30	TGTGCCTGGAAGTCAGCCGGGACGGAGAATGAAAAACTGTTTTTT	CAWKSAGTENEKLFF
-	-	TRBJ1-2	16	TRBV7-8	TGTGCCAGCAGCTCCAGGTCCGGGGAAGCTAACTATGGCTACACCTTC	CASSSRSGEANYGYTF
-	TRBD1	TRBJ1-1	14	TRBV30	TGTGCCTGGAGTAGATGGACAGGATCCACTGAAGCTTTCTTT	CAWSRWTGSTEAFF
-	-	TRBJ1-5	15	TRBV6-5	TGTGCCAGCAGATCAACCGGGACTCGAAATCAGCCCCAGCATTTT	CASRSTGTRNQPQHF
-	TRBD1	TRBJ1-4	15	TRBV28	TGTGCCAGCAGTTGGACAGGGGCAACTAATGAAAAACTGTTTTTT	CASSWTGATNEKLFF
-	TRBD1	TRBJ1-2	13	TRBV7-2	TGTGCCAGCAGCTTGGGACAGAGCTATGGCTACACCTTC	CASSLGQSYGYTF
-	-	TRBJ1-2	14	TRBV5-1	TGCGCCAGCAGCCCCAGAGAGCCGGGGTATGGCTACACCTTC	CASSPREPGYGYTF
-	-	TRBJ1-2	13	TRBV5-1	TGCGCCAGCAGCCAGAACTGGATCGATGGCTACACCTTC	CASSQNWIDGYTF
-	-	TRBJ1-4	14	TRBV5-4	TGTGCCAGCAGCCTACAGGGTAATAGTGAAAAACTGTTTTTT	CASSLQGNSEKLFF
-	-	TRBJ1-1	13	TRBV28	TGTGCCAGCATTAATTACATGAACACTGAAGCTTTCTTT	CASINYMNTEAFF
-	-	TRBJ1-2	16	TRBV14	TGTGCCAGCAGCCCCATATCATTACGGACAGAGATTGGCTACACCTTC	CASSPISLRTEIGYTF
-	TRBD2	TRBJ2-5	16	TRBV7-2	TGTGCCAGCAGCTTAGCGACTAGCGGGAGGGGAGAGACCCAGTACTTC	CASSLATSGRGETQYF
-	-	TRBJ1-1	15	TRBV2	TGTGCCAGCAGTGAAATCCTGGGTTGGGGCACTGAAGCTTTCTTT	CASSEILGWGTEAFF